One and the same sample provided the 25 T cell receptor beta chains below, sequenced in a study of regulatory T cells in long-lasting Graves disease. Time point described: persistent/refractory GD, antithyroid drugs over 5 years with positive TRAb. The TCR library was prepared using RNA isolated from PBMCs. Construction of TCR beta libraries relied on iRepertoire HTBI primers and on Arm-PCR targeting CDR3 regions. TCRdb re-analysed the multiplex PCR reads in MiXCR, keeping a single row per CDR3 protein. The sample carries around 450,000 distinct CDR3 sequences, 20% to 25% recorded once. The material sequenced was peripheral blood mononuclear cells (PBMCs), taken when the disease was refractory, from a patient treated with antithyroid drugs. The receptor source for this set is a female donor with Graves disease.

J is TRBJ2-1 and V is TRBV24-1; TRBD1 is a possible D gene (6 bases). This CDR3 has 15 amino acids. V lost 3 bases, J lost 5 bases, and 13 bases lay in between. Germline CDR1 and CDR2: KGHDR and SFDVKD. The chain's CDR3 is CATSDPSNRDNEQFF. CDR3 coding DNA: TGTGCCACCAGTGATCCCAGTAACAGGGACAATGAGCAGTTCTTC.

The chain combines TRBV29-1 with TRBJ1-1; D is undetermined. From germline, CDR1 is SQVTM and CDR2 ANQGSEA. CDR3 length: 11 amino acids. V was pared by 7 bases and J by 1 base, with 7 bases between. DNA of the CDR3: TGCAGCGGCGGTGGGAACACTGAAGCTTTCTTT. The encoded protein is CSGGGNTEAFF.

V usage is TRBV3-1 and J usage is TRBJ1-5, with D maybe TRBD1 (5 bases). CDR3 size: 14 residues. The V gene's germline CDR1 is LGHDT and CDR2 YNNKEL (reference sequence). V shed 1 base and J shed 7 bases, with 11 bases lying between them. This chain's CDR3 is CASSQGSGDQPQHF. In DNA, the CDR3 is TGTGCCAGCAGCCAAGGATCTGGGGACCAGCCCCAGCATTTT.

This clonotype came up a few times. This rearrangement joins TRBV28 to TRBJ1-6, with TRBD1 as a possible D gene (6 bases). Germline V CDR1 and CDR2: MDHEN, SYDVKM. The CDR3 runs 18 residues. V was cut by 6 bases and J by 1 base, with 19 bases left in between. The CDR3 DNA reads TGTGCCAGCAGCGAGGCGGGGGCGGCGGTTTCCTATAATTCACCCCTCCACTTT. Residues: CASSEAGAAVSYNSPLHF.

The sample holds many counts of this clonotype. V usage is TRBV11-2 and J usage is TRBJ2-7; 7 bases line up with TRBD1. Germline-derived CDR1 and CDR2 are SGHAT and FQNNGV. The J segment lost 2 bases and the V segment lost 1 base, leaving 5 bases of the junction unmatched. This CDR3 has 15 amino acids. In DNA, the CDR3 is TGTGCCAGCAGCTTAGTGCCAGGGGGTACCTACGAGCAGTACTTC. Translating gives CASSLVPGGTYEQYF.

The chain recombines TRBV7-3 with TRBJ2-2, with 8 bases identical to TRBD2. The CDR3 has 16 residues. CDR1 SGHTA and CDR2 FQGTGA come from the germline V gene. Trimming cost V 2 bases and J 1 base; bases outside gene matches: 3. CDR3 coding DNA: TGTGCCAGCAGCTTACAAAGCGGGGGGAACACCGGGGAGCTGTTTTTT. Amino acids: CASSLQSGGNTGELFF.

This clonotype was observed a handful of times. CDR3 region: CASSLRDITEAFF. The CDR3 region has the DNA TGTGCCAGCAGCCTACGGGACATCACTGAAGCTTTCTTT. The chain recombines TRBV5-4 with TRBJ1-1; a possible D gene is TRBD1 (6 bases). V lost 4 bases and J 4 bases, leaving 11 bases between the germline ends. Germline V gene data show CDR1 as SGHNT and CDR2 as YYREEE (reference sequence). The CDR3 runs 13 residues.

V is TRBV9 and J is TRBJ1-3; D uncertain. This CDR3 comprises 14 residues. Trimming removed 4 bases from V and 4 bases from J, with 12 bases in between. CDR1 and CDR2 from the germline V gene are SGDLS and YYNGEE. As DNA, the CDR3 is TGTGCCAGCAGCCCGCGGGAACGCGGAAACACCATATATTTT. It codes for CASSPRERGNTIYF.

Concerning this clonotype: A single base separates this from a much larger clone, so it may be a read error. The chain employs TRBV7-2 and TRBJ2-7; no clear D gene. V was clipped by 0 bases and J by 3 bases, with 9 bases between them. This CDR3 has 14 residues. Per the germline V gene, CDR1 is SGHTA and CDR2 is FQGNSA. CDR3 DNA sequence: TGTGCCAGCAGCTTAGCGGGGAAACTCTACGAGCAGTACTTC. Encoded protein: CASSLAGKLYEQYF.

This clonotype occurred once. The chain is built from TRBV15 and TRBJ2-7, with D tentatively TRBD1 (5 bases). Germline V gives CDR1 LNHNV, CDR2 YYDKDF (reference sequence). The CDR3 totals 15 residues. V was shortened by 3 bases and J by 3 bases, with 15 bases between the two germline ends. CDR3 protein: CATSSGQGVGYEQYF. CDR3 DNA sequence: TGTGCCACCAGCAGCGGGCAGGGTGTAGGCTACGAGCAGTACTTC.

The chain links TRBV10-3 to TRBJ2-7; TRBD1 matches at 9 bases. Trimming cost V 3 bases and J 5 bases; bases outside gene matches: 14. The germline CDR1 and CDR2 sequences are ENHRY and SYGVKD. The CDR3 sequence is 17 residues long. CDR3 sequence: CAISDPQDRGILDEQYF. CDR3 nucleotides: TGTGCCATCAGTGACCCTCAGGACAGGGGCATTTTGGACGAGCAGTACTTC.

This clonotype came up a few times. The chain joins TRBV4-1 to TRBJ1-1, with a tentative D call TRBD1 (5 bases). The CDR3 spans 15 residues. V was clipped by 5 bases and J by 8 bases, with 21 bases between them. Germline V lookup: CDR1 MGHRA, CDR2 YSYEKL. The CDR3: CASSASALPGGEAFF. The CDR3 coding sequence is TGCGCCAGCAGCGCAAGCGCGCTCCCCGGGGGGGAAGCTTTCTTT.

This clonotype was counted a few times. The rearrangement joins TRBV18 to TRBJ1-4; no definite D call. Trimming took off 3 bases at V and 13 bases at J, with 18 bases between the two ends. The length of the CDR3 is 14 residues. CDR1 is KGHSH, CDR2 LQKENI, per germline. The CDR3 region is CASSPQDDGGGLFF. For the CDR3, the DNA is TGTGCCAGCTCACCTCAGGACGACGGAGGTGGACTGTTTTTT.

The chain is built from TRBV29-1 and TRBJ2-3; no clear D. Germline lookup yields CDR1 SQVTM and CDR2 ANQGSEA. The V gene lost 3 bases and the J gene lost 5 bases, with 9 bases spanning the gap. There are 12 residues in the CDR3. In DNA form, the CDR3 reads TGCAGCGTTGAGAACAGCCGAGATACGCAGTATTTT. It translates to CSVENSRDTQYF.

To note about this clonotype: It may be a read error: a sequence one base away is much more abundant. The chain recombines TRBV2 with TRBJ1-5; D possibly corresponds to TRBD1 (5 bases). V was pared by 6 bases and J by 7 bases, with 16 bases between. CDR1 is SNHLY and CDR2 is FYNNEI in the germline V gene. The CDR3 length is 14 residues. This chain's CDR3 is CASRMTEISQPQHF. The CDR3 region has the DNA TGTGCCAGCAGGATGACAGAGATCTCCCAGCCCCAGCATTTT.

In this sample, this clonotype turned up many times. The rearrangement links TRBV6-1 to TRBJ2-5, with D possibly TRBD1 on 5 matching bases. The ends were cut back, 6 bases at V and 5 bases at J, with 22 bases in the middle. The germline V gene encodes CDR1 MNHNS and CDR2 SASEGT. The CDR3 spans 16 residues. In DNA, the CDR3 is TGTGCCAGCAGCAGAAACTCGGCAGGGAACGGGGAGACCCAGTACTTC. Its protein product is CASSRNSAGNGETQYF.

Only a few counts were recorded for this clonotype. The chain joins TRBV19 to TRBJ1-2; D remains ambiguous. This CDR3 is 16 amino acids long. Trimming shortened V by 8 bases and J by 3 bases, and 22 bases separated the two germline ends. Germline V gene lookup returns CDR1 LNHDA and CDR2 SQIVND (reference sequence). CDR3 sequence (DNA): TGTGCCAGTTCCAACTCCGGGAGTAACAATGACTATGGCTACACCTTC. Encoded protein: CASSNSGSNNDYGYTF.

This clonotype was detected ten times or more. V usage is TRBV28 and J usage is TRBJ1-5; TRBD1 might be the D (6 bases). Looked up from germline, CDR1 is MDHEN and CDR2 is SYDVKM. The CDR3 totals 13 residues. V was pared by 6 bases and J by 7 bases, with 13 bases between. CDR3 sequence: CASRSYREQPQHF. The CDR3 DNA follows: TGTGCCAGCAGGTCTTACAGGGAGCAGCCCCAGCATTTT.

This chain uses TRBV7-9 with TRBJ2-2; D possibly corresponds to TRBD2 (5 bases). The CDR3 covers 14 residues. The germline V and J ends were trimmed by 11 bases and 3 bases, with 16 bases remaining between them. Looked up from germline, CDR1 is SEHNR and CDR2 is FQNEAQ (reference sequence). Here the CDR3 DNA reads TGTGCCGCCGGGGTGGGATCATACACCGGGGAGCTGTTTTTT. Translating it yields CAAGVGSYTGELFF.

In this sample, this clonotype turned up a few times. CDR3 amino acids: CATSETGTSYEQYF. The CDR3 DNA reads TGTGCCACCAGCGAAACCGGGACGTCCTACGAGCAGTACTTC. The V gene is TRBV24-1, the J gene TRBJ2-7; D might be TRBD1 or TRBD2, each matching 5 bases. V was pared by 7 bases and J by 1 base, with 13 bases between. CDR1 and CDR2 from the germline V gene are KGHDR and SFDVKD. This CDR3 comprises 14 residues.

This clonotype was seen at least ten times. This chain links TRBV12-3 or TRBV12-4 with TRBJ1-1, with 7 bases identical to TRBD1. Trimming removed 6 bases from V and 5 bases from J; junction bases left unmatched: 9. This CDR3 has 14 amino acids. Written as DNA, the CDR3 is TGTGCCAGCAGCCACGGACAGGCTGGTACTGAAGCTTTCTTT. This encodes CASSHGQAGTEAFF.

In its sample, this clonotype was seen a few times. This chain connects TRBV12-3 or TRBV12-4 to TRBJ2-1; D gene uncertain. Trimming removed 7 bases from V and 9 bases from J, with 10 bases in between. This CDR3 has 11 residues. The CDR3 loop is CASTLRTEQFF. The CDR3 coding sequence is TGTGCCAGCACCTTAAGGACTGAGCAGTTCTTC.

This clonotype was detected once. One end of the junction varies from germline; a read error may be responsible. The rearrangement joins TRBV4-2 to TRBJ1-2; no firm D call. Germline CDR1 LGHNA, CDR2 YNFKEQ. The length of the CDR3 is 13 residues. Here the CDR3 DNA reads TGTGCCGGCAGCCGTGAAGAGAACTATGGCTACACCTTC. This gives the protein CAGSREENYGYTF.

This clonotype was detected ten times or more. This chain uses TRBV25-1 with TRBJ1-2; D remains ambiguous. Between the trimmed V and J ends, which lost 3 bases and 4 bases, there was a span of 6 bases. Germline lookup yields CDR1 MGHDK and CDR2 SYGVNS. The CDR3 loop spans 12 amino acids. The CDR3 coding sequence is TGTGCCAGCAGTGACAGGCGCTATGGCTACACCTTC. It yields the protein CASSDRRYGYTF.

At least ten counts were recorded for this clonotype. The genes are TRBV27 and TRBJ2-7, with a weak D call TRBD2 (6 bases). V was trimmed by 6 bases and J by 2 bases, leaving 17 bases between them. Per the germline V gene, CDR1 is MNHEY and CDR2 is SMNVEV (reference sequence). The length of the CDR3 is 15 residues. CDR3 sequence: CASSPLPSATYEQYF. For the CDR3, the DNA is TGTGCCAGCAGCCCCCTCCCTAGCGCGACCTACGAGCAGTACTTC.